These T cell receptor beta chains were read from a single sample in a study of vaccination and CD4 T cells after COVID-19. For these TCRs, the target antigens are not known. Each CDR3 protein gets one entry after TCRdb re-called the PCR reads with MiXCR. The repertoire holds about 12,000 distinct CDR3 sequences, around a third seen once, with about 14% in the top ten. The source material was CD4+ T cells from blood, cultured in vitro, sampled after SARS-CoV-2 vaccination. The receptors come from a human donor who had recovered from COVID-19. The CDR3 runs from the conserved cysteine through the conserved F or W. D genes are given only for firm matches. The size of a clone is reported for some rows only, either as once, few or many, or as a class for expanded clones.

D: TRBD2
size: -
V: TRBV15
J: TRBJ2-5
CDR3: CATSRDIGSGGRETQYF

D: -
size: few
V: TRBV6-5
J: TRBJ2-5
CDR3: CASSYLVLGTQYF

D: TRBD2
size: few
V: TRBV20-1
J: TRBJ2-1
CDR3: CSASASGRIYEQFF

D: TRBD2
size: few
V: TRBV7-3
J: TRBJ2-2
CDR3: CASSLGGLAGTGELFF

D: -
size: few
V: TRBV20-1
J: TRBJ2-3
CDR3: CSARPWDPEVTDTQYF

D: TRBD2
size: -
V: TRBV28
J: TRBJ2-7
CDR3: CASSSAGGGTYEQYF

D: -
size: few
V: TRBV12-1
J: TRBJ1-1
CDR3: CASSFPPGCRTEAFF

D: -
size: -
V: TRBV7-2
J: TRBJ1-3
CDR3: CASSLAVRSSGNTIYF

D: -
size: -
V: TRBV27
J: TRBJ2-3
CDR3: CASSQPPTYTQYF

D: -
size: medium-sized
V: TRBV19
J: TRBJ1-2
CDR3: CASSISRHGYTF

D: -
size: few
V: TRBV12-3/TRBV12-4
J: TRBJ1-2
CDR3: CASSNLGTSYGYTF